What follows are 4 T cell receptor beta chains derived from one specimen sequenced in a study of cytomegalovirus exposure and HLA in healthy donors. 13 Jbeta primers and 60 Vbeta primers were used for the PCR. TCRdb's copy holds only in-frame clones and misses some; the assay was immunoSEQ multiplex PCR. The sample holds 130,000 to 150,000 clones, 70% to 80% seen once. The specimen sequenced was PBMCs. These receptor sequences come from a woman in her late teens or twenties in good health and CMV-seropositive.

V is TRBV7-2 and J is TRBJ2-7, with D unresolved. V was pared by 2 bases and J by 3 bases, with 8 bases between. This CDR3 region has 13 residues. Germline lookup yields CDR1 SGHTA and CDR2 FQGNSA. CDR3 in amino acids: CASSLITSYEQYF. The CDR3 coding sequence is TGTGCCAGCAGCTTAATCACCAGCTACGAGCAGTACTTC.

V gene TRBV19 combines with J gene TRBJ1-2, with D unclear. Germline loops: CDR1 LNHDA, CDR2 SQIVND (reference sequence). Deletions cut 1 base from V and 7 bases from J, with 16 bases between. The CDR3 contains 15 residues. Here the CDR3 reads CASSIGQAPVGGYTF. DNA for the CDR3: TGTGCCAGTAGTATAGGTCAGGCTCCGGTCGGTGGCTACACCTTC.

The CDR3 protein is CAIQSSQGHRSTNEKLFF. The CDR3 region has the DNA TGTGCCATCCAGAGCTCACAGGGGCATCGGTCAACTAATGAAAAACTGTTTTTT. The V call is TRBV2, the J call TRBJ1-4, with 7 bases fitting TRBD1. CDR1 is SNHLY and CDR2 is FYNNEI in the germline V gene. Losses at the gene ends were 10 bases for V and 0 bases for J; bases not matched to a gene: 17. This CDR3 has 18 residues.

The V call is TRBV18, the J call TRBJ1-4; 9 nucleotides agree with TRBD1. CDR1 is KGHSH and CDR2 is LQKENI in the germline V gene. The CDR3 is made up of 13 amino acids. The V gene end was trimmed by 6 bases and the J gene end by 8 bases; junction bases not matched to a gene: 4. The CDR3: CASSPGQGEKLFF. CDR3 coding DNA: TGTGCCAGCTCGCCTGGACAGGGGGAAAAACTGTTTTTT. The full variable domain, in which reference TRBV18 and TRBJ1-4 provide the parts outside the CDR3, is NAGVMQNPRHLVRRRGQEARLRCSPMKGHSHVYWYRQLPEEGLKFMVYLQKENIIDESGMPKERFSAEFPKEGPSILRIQQVVRGDSAAYFCASSPGQGEKLFFGSGTQLSVL.